The present entry profiles one T cell receptor (beta chain) with its context. What it binds is unknown. V lost 4 bases, J lost 5 bases, and 9 bases lay in between. CDR3 size: 12 residues. Germline V gene sequence: CDR1 MDHEN, CDR2 SYDVKM. Profiling relied on immunoSEQ multiplex PCR, and the TCRdb table lists in-frame clones only, not all of them. The repertoire holds about 57,000 clones, with 75% to 85% as singletons. The sample originates from a study of OX40 agonist ivuxolimab in advanced cancers. Study-level findings and limits: Expanded peripheral T-cell antigen specificity went undetermined.

The TCR comes from an adult with an advanced solid tumor such as melanoma, head and neck, liver or kidney cancer. The sample in question was CD4+ or CD8+ T cells sorted from blood, obtained in a trial of the OX40 agonist ivuxolimab. This chain connects TRBV28 to TRBJ2-7; D may match TRBD1 or TRBD2 (5 bases each). CDR3 sequence (DNA): TGTGCCAGCAGTTGGGGGAAGAACGAGCAGTACTTC. Amino acid sequence: CASSWGKNEQYF. The variable domain in full, with the rest retrieved from reference TRBV28 and TRBJ2-7, is DVKVTQSSRYLVKRTGEKVFLECVQDMDHENMFWYRQDPGLGLRLIYFSYDVKMKEKGDIPEGYSVSREKKERFSLILESASTNQTSMYLCASSWGKNEQYFGPGTRLTVT.